These 13 T cell receptor beta chains were all obtained from the same sample, sequenced in a study of memory CD4+ T cells and cytomegalovirus serostatus. Sequenced by immunoSEQ multiplex PCR; TCRdb stores in-frame clones only, minus some. The sample includes tens of thousands of clones, approximately 77% of them seen just once. Single viable CD3+CD4+CD8-CD45RO+ cells were sorted as the memory CD4+ T cells. Material: memory CD4+ T cells from blood. The receptors shown here come from an adult in good health and CMV-seronegative. Some clones in this sample may be carry-over from other donors' samples.

The V and J genes are TRBV7-8 and TRBJ2-5; a possible D gene is TRBD2 (5 bases). The germline CDR1 and CDR2 sequences are SGHVS and FQNEAQ. Trimming took 1 base from V and 5 from J, leaving 8 bases between them. CDR3 length: 13 residues. The CDR3 DNA reads as TGTGCCAGCAGCTTAGGAGGGATTGAGACCCAGTACTTC. Protein product: CASSLGGIETQYF.

This clone was detected a few times. J is TRBJ2-1 and V is TRBV28; TRBD1 might be the D (5 bases). V was shortened by 6 bases and J by 14 bases, with 14 bases between the two germline ends. The CDR3 has 11 amino acids. Germline loops: CDR1 MDHEN, CDR2 SYDVKM. The chain's CDR3 is CASSEKQVEFF. DNA of the CDR3: TGTGCCAGCAGCGAAAAACAGGTGGAGTTCTTC.

There are a few counts of this clone. The V call is TRBV28, the J call TRBJ2-7, with D uncertain. The V end lost 5 bases, the J end lost 6 bases, and 14 bases lay between the germline ends. Germline assignment: CDR1 MDHEN and CDR2 SYDVKM. This CDR3 contains 13 residues. Here the CDR3 reads CASSPPPHREQYF. CDR3 sequence (DNA): TGTGCCAGCAGTCCGCCCCCCCACCGCGAGCAGTACTTC. The variable domain in full, completed from reference TRBV28 and TRBJ2-7, reads DVKVTQSSRYLVKRTGEKVFLECVQDMDHENMFWYRQDPGLGLRLIYFSYDVKMKEKGDIPEGYSVSREKKERFSLILESASTNQTSMYLCASSPPPHREQYFGPGTRLTVT.

This rearrangement joins TRBV6-1 to TRBJ2-7, with 7 bases identical to TRBD1. The CDR3 loop spans 15 amino acids. Germline loops: CDR1 MNHNS, CDR2 SASEGT. Germline trimming cut 3 bases from V and 2 bases from J; bases unmatched to any gene: 7. The CDR3 loop is CASSESTGLTYEQYF. The DNA for the CDR3 is TGTGCCAGCAGTGAGTCGACAGGGCTTACCTACGAGCAGTACTTC.

V gene TRBV7-2 combines with J gene TRBJ1-3; D remains ambiguous. CDR3 size: 14 residues. The germline V gene has CDR1 SGHTA and CDR2 FQGNSA. Between the trimmed V and J ends, which lost 2 bases and 0 bases, there was a span of 5 bases. This chain's CDR3 is CASSLQSSGNTIYF. The CDR3 bases are TGTGCCAGCAGCTTACAGAGCTCTGGAAACACCATATATTTT.

The genes are TRBV5-4 and TRBJ2-6; D perhaps matches TRBD1 (5 bases). V was pared by 3 bases and J by 0 bases, with 7 bases between. From germline, CDR1 is SGHNT and CDR2 YYREEE (reference sequence). The CDR3 length is 15 residues. CDR3 in amino acids: CASSSRDSGANVLTF. The DNA for the CDR3 is TGTGCCAGCAGCTCCAGGGACTCTGGGGCCAACGTCCTGACTTTC.

The CDR3 is CASSVRGTGANVLTF. CDR3 bases: TGTGCCAGCAGCGTACGGGGCACTGGGGCCAACGTCCTGACTTTC. The chain joins TRBV9 to TRBJ2-6, with D perhaps being TRBD1 or TRBD2 (5 bases each). The V end lost 1 base, the J end lost 2 bases, and 7 bases lay between the germline ends. The CDR3 has 15 residues. CDR1 and CDR2 from the germline V gene are SGDLS and YYNGEE.

The J gene is TRBJ2-7, the V gene TRBV5-1, with 9 nucleotides matching TRBD2. Germline V CDR1 and CDR2: SGHRS, YFSETQ. CDR3 length: 15 residues. Trimming at V came to 4 bases and at J to 7 bases, leaving 12 bases not matched to a gene. CDR3 sequence: CASSISGRKDEEQYF. The CDR3 DNA is TGCGCCAGCAGCATTAGCGGGAGAAAGGATGAAGAGCAGTACTTC.

V and J are TRBV20-1 and TRBJ1-3; the D is unclear. Germline CDR1 and CDR2: DFQATT and SNEGSKA (reference sequence). Between the trimmed V and J ends, which lost 2 bases and 6 bases, there was a span of 5 bases. The length of the CDR3 is 11 residues. CDR3 protein: CSARRENTIYF. CDR3 coding DNA: TGCAGTGCTAGAAGAGAAAACACCATATATTTT.

This clone was recorded only once. V and J are TRBV18 and TRBJ2-1; 12 bases are shared with TRBD2. Trimming cost V 4 bases and J 2 bases; bases outside gene matches: 6. Germline V CDR1 and CDR2: KGHSH, LQKENI. This CDR3 has 17 residues. This CDR3 is CASSRLLAGGPYNEQFF. The CDR3 DNA reads as TGTGCCAGCTCACGATTACTAGCGGGAGGCCCCTACAATGAGCAGTTCTTC.

This clone appeared once. The genes are TRBV30 and TRBJ1-4; D possibly corresponds to TRBD1 (5 bases). Germline CDR1 GTSNPN, CDR2 SVGIG (reference sequence). The V end lost 3 bases, the J end lost 8 bases, and 16 bases lay between the germline ends. This CDR3 has 14 residues. Here the CDR3 reads CAWRMWGRGEKLFF. CDR3 sequence (DNA): TGTGCCTGGAGGATGTGGGGGAGGGGAGAAAAACTGTTTTTT.

V and J are TRBV18 and TRBJ2-7; D is ambiguous. The ends were cut back, 2 bases at V and 5 bases at J, with 7 bases in the middle. The CDR3 is made up of 12 amino acids. Germline lookup yields CDR1 KGHSH and CDR2 LQKENI. In nucleotides, the CDR3 is TGTGCCAGCTCACCAGAGAGCCACGAGCAGTACTTC. Residues: CASSPESHEQYF.

The chain combines TRBV28 with TRBJ2-3; D possibly matches TRBD1 or TRBD2 (6 bases each). The V end lost 6 bases, the J end lost 6 bases, and 25 bases lay between the germline ends. The length of the CDR3 is 17 residues. Germline loops: CDR1 MDHEN, CDR2 SYDVKM. CDR3 sequence reads: CASRGGGAPYLLDTQYF. As DNA, the CDR3 is TGTGCCAGCAGGGGGGGCGGGGCGCCCTACTTATTGGATACGCAGTATTTT.